The 14 T cell receptor beta chains reported below all come from one sample, sequenced in a study of blood T cell repertoires in COVID-19. TCRdb's table, derived via immunoSEQ multiplex PCR, lists solely in-frame clones and lacks some. The sample yields fewer than 250,000 clones, about nine tenths seen once. Sequencing used PBMCs or T cells enriched from blood (not recorded which). The receptors were sampled from a woman in her 30s with acute COVID-19.

The chain links TRBV5-1 to TRBJ1-4, with 9 nucleotides matching TRBD1. With 5 bases clipped from V and 6 bases from J, the junction kept 2 bases outside the gene matches. CDR1 is SGHRS, CDR2 YFSETQ, per germline. The CDR3 has 13 amino acids. CDR3 region: CASRGTGHEKLFF. DNA for the CDR3: TGCGCCAGCAGGGGGACAGGGCATGAAAAACTGTTTTTT.

The rearrangement uses TRBV6-5 and TRBJ1-2, with a tentative D call TRBD1 (5 bases). There are 13 residues in the CDR3. Deletions cut 7 bases from V and 4 bases from J, with 13 bases between. Germline V gene sequence: CDR1 MNHEY, CDR2 SVGAGI. CDR3 residues: CASTGSGIYGYTF. In DNA, the CDR3 is TGTGCCAGCACTGGGTCAGGGATCTATGGCTACACCTTC.

J is TRBJ1-1 and V is TRBV6-5; D gene unclear. CDR1 is MNHEY, CDR2 SVGAGI, per germline. This CDR3 has 16 residues. V lost 0 bases and J lost 5, with 16 bases in between. CDR3 residues: CASSYSRAASGTEAFF. CDR3 DNA: TGTGCCAGCAGTTACTCGAGGGCAGCCTCGGGGACTGAAGCTTTCTTT.

The CDR3 loop reads CASSVGDTEAFF. CDR3 nucleotide sequence: TGTGCCAGCAGTGTCGGGGACACTGAAGCTTTCTTT. This chain connects TRBV2 to TRBJ1-1; D ambiguous. Trimming cost V 4 bases and J 3 bases, with 6 bases left between them. The CDR3 totals 12 residues. Germline V gene sequence: CDR1 SNHLY, CDR2 FYNNEI.

DNA of the CDR3: TGTGCCAGCAGTTTGGAGGGATTGACTGAAGCTTTCTTT. Translated: CASSLEGLTEAFF. The chain is built from TRBV12-3 or TRBV12-4 and TRBJ1-1; D is uncertain. The CDR3 consists of 13 residues. The V gene lost 3 bases and the J gene lost 5 bases, with 10 bases spanning the gap.

The rearrangement joins TRBV7-2 to TRBJ2-7; D not certain. The V and J ends lost 4 bases and 5 bases respectively, with 9 bases between them. Germline V gene lookup returns CDR1 SGHTA and CDR2 FQGNSA. The CDR3 has 12 amino acids. CDR3 DNA: TGTGCCAGCAGCTCCAATTTTGACGAGCAGTACTTC. Its protein is CASSSNFDEQYF.

The chain's CDR3 is CAWRTANYGYTF. The CDR3 coding sequence is TGTGCCTGGAGGACAGCTAACTATGGCTACACCTTC. The chain carries TRBV30 and TRBJ1-2; possible D gene TRBD1, 5 bases. Germline V CDR1 and CDR2: GTSNPN, SVGIG (reference sequence). The CDR3 loop spans 12 amino acids. V was cut by 3 bases and J by 0 bases, with 5 bases left in between. The full variable domain, in which reference TRBV30 and TRBJ1-2 provide the parts outside the CDR3, is SQTIHQWPATLVQPVGSPLSLECTVEGTSNPNLYWYRQAAGRGLQLLFYSVGIGQISSEVPQNLSASRPQDRQFILSSKKLLLSDSGFYLCAWRTANYGYTFGSGTRLTVV.

The rearrangement uses TRBV27 and TRBJ1-2, with D perhaps TRBD1 (6 bases). V gave up 3 bases and J gave up 5 bases, with 22 bases separating them. Germline CDR1 reads MNHEY; CDR2 reads SMNVEV (reference sequence). This CDR3 contains 17 residues. CDR3 sequence reads: CASSLANEAGAPYGYTF. CDR3 DNA: TGTGCCAGCAGTTTGGCCAACGAGGCAGGGGCCCCGTATGGCTACACCTTC.

The chain employs TRBV5-1 and TRBJ1-2; D not certain. CDR3 length equals 12 residues. Germline loops: CDR1 SGHRS, CDR2 YFSETQ. With 4 bases removed from V and 5 bases from J, the gap between germline ends came to 9 bases. The CDR3 DNA follows: TGCGCCAGCAGCGCCACCCAGTATGGCTACACCTTC. It is translated as CASSATQYGYTF.

The genes are TRBV5-6 and TRBJ1-1; D unclear. CDR1 is SGHDT and CDR2 is YYEEEE in the germline V gene. The CDR3 spans 13 residues. V dropped 0 bases and J dropped 4 bases, with 7 bases sitting between them. The CDR3 DNA reads TGTGCCAGCAGCTTGGATGGGCCCACTGAAGCTTTCTTT. Protein sequence: CASSLDGPTEAFF.

The genes are TRBV10-1 and TRBJ1-1; D unresolved. The CDR3 is 13 residues long. Germline V gene sequence: CDR1 WNHNN, CDR2 SYGVQD (reference sequence). The germline V and J ends were trimmed by 4 bases and 6 bases, with 12 bases remaining between them. CDR3 DNA: TGCGCCAGCAGTGTCGATAACGAGGCTGAAGCTTTCTTT. Its protein is CASSVDNEAEAFF.

This chain links TRBV5-1 with TRBJ2-5; maybe TRBD1 (6 bases). V lost 1 base to trimming and J lost 3 bases, with 7 bases between them. From germline, CDR1 is SGHRS and CDR2 YFSETQ. This CDR3 spans 13 amino acids. The CDR3 DNA reads TGCGCCAGCAGCTTGCCAGGGGAAGAGACCCAGTACTTC. Translating gives CASSLPGEETQYF.

V is TRBV6-2 or TRBV6-3 and J is TRBJ2-7; TRBD2 agrees at 8 bases. CDR3 size: 14 residues. The V gene end was trimmed by 6 bases and the J gene end by 2 bases; junction bases not matched to a gene: 6. CDR1 MNHEY and CDR2 SVGEGT come from the germline V gene. The CDR3 loop reads CASRPSGLPYEQYF. CDR3 nucleotides: TGTGCCAGCAGACCTAGCGGGTTGCCCTACGAGCAGTACTTC.

This chain uses TRBV5-8 with TRBJ1-5, with a tentative D call TRBD1 (6 bases). Between the trimmed V and J ends, which lost 3 bases and 4 bases, there was a span of 8 bases. Germline-derived CDR1 and CDR2 are SGHTS and YDEGEE. CDR3 length: 13 amino acids. Written as DNA, the CDR3 is TGTGCCAGCAGCTGGACAGATAATCAGCCCCAGCATTTT. It translates to CASSWTDNQPQHF.